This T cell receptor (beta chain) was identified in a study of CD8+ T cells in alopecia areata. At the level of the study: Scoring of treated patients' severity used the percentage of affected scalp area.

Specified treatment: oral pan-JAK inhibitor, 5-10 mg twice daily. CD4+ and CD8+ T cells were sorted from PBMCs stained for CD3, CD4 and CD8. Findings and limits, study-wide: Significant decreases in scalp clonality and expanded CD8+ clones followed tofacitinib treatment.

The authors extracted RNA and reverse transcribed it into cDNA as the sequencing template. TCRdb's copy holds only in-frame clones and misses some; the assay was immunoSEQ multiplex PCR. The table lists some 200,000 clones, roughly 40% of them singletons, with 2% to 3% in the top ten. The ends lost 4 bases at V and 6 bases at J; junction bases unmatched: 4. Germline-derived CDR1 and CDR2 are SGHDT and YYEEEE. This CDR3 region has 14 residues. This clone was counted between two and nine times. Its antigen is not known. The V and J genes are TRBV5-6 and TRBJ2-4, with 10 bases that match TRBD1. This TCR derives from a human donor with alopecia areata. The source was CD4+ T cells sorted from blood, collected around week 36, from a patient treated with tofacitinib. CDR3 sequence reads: CASSTDRGLNIQYF. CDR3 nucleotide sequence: TGTGCCAGCAGCACCGACAGGGGGCTAAACATTCAGTACTTC.